Shown below are 7 T cell receptor beta chains from a single sample sequenced in a study of blood T cells in healthy people across ages. Sample-barcoded 5' priming and a J-beta primer mix drove a second PCR of roughly 6 to 12 cycles. In TCRdb, the 5' RACE reads were re-called with MiXCR into one record per CDR3 protein. The table shows some 1.5 million distinct CDR3 sequences, with roughly two fifths occurring only once. The sample taken for sequencing was blood. These receptors originate from a woman between 18 and 30 years old in good health.

This clonotype was observed a few times. The chain combines TRBV20-1 with TRBJ2-7; 7 bases match TRBD2. V lost 3 bases and J lost 4; bases outside the gene matches: 15. Germline CDR1 DFQATT, CDR2 SNEGSKA (reference sequence). The CDR3 spans 16 residues. The CDR3 DNA reads TGCAGTGCTAGGGGGGGAGGGGACCCTTCTTCATACGAGCAGTACTTC. This gives the protein CSARGGGDPSSYEQYF.

The chain recombines TRBV28 with TRBJ2-7; 7 nucleotides match TRBD1. The CDR3 is 15 amino acids. V was clipped by 6 bases and J by 0 bases; unmatched bases: 8. Germline values: CDR1 MDHEN, CDR2 SYDVKM. The CDR3 spells CASRGIGQASYEQYF. Here the CDR3 DNA reads TGTGCCAGCAGGGGGATTGGACAGGCCTCCTACGAGCAGTACTTC.

This clonotype was picked up many times. CDR3 loop: CSVVGSGANVLTF. DNA for the CDR3: TGCAGCGTTGTGGGTTCCGGGGCCAACGTCCTGACTTTC. The chain has TRBV29-1 and TRBJ2-6; D ambiguous. The CDR3 totals 13 residues. Trimming removed 4 bases from V and 4 bases from J, with 8 bases in between. From germline, CDR1 is SQVTM and CDR2 ANQGSEA.

In DNA form, the CDR3 reads TGTGCCAGCAGCTTTGCCGGGACAGTCAATGAAAAACTGTTTTTT. The encoded protein is CASSFAGTVNEKLFF. This chain joins TRBV7-2 and TRBJ1-4, with TRBD1 matching 7 bases. The trim removed 3 bases at V and 5 bases at J, leaving 6 bases unmatched. The germline V gene has CDR1 SGHTA and CDR2 FQGNSA. The CDR3 consists of 15 residues.

Many counts were recorded for this clonotype. A much larger clone lies one base from this, so it may be a read error. V and J are TRBV28 and TRBJ2-7; the D gene is possibly TRBD1 (5 bases). CDR1 MDHEN and CDR2 SYDVKM come from the germline V gene. The CDR3 length is 16 residues. V was cut by 6 bases and J by 0 bases, with 18 bases left in between. CDR3 coding DNA: TGTGCCAGCAGCAACCTTGTGGGGCGCCTCTCCTACGAGCAGTACTTC. As protein: CASSNLVGRLSYEQYF. The full variable domain, with the rest looked up from reference TRBV28 and TRBJ2-7, is DVKVTQSSRYLVKRTGEKVFLECVQDMDHENMFWYRQDPGLGLRLIYFSYDVKMKEKGDIPEGYSVSREKKERFSLILESASTNQTSMYLCASSNLVGRLSYEQYFGPGTRLTVT.

This chain joins TRBV18 and TRBJ1-2; D is perhaps TRBD1 (6 bases). The length of the CDR3 is 15 residues. Germline V CDR1 and CDR2: KGHSH, LQKENI. The V end was cut by 1 base, the J end by 7 bases, with 16 bases between. The CDR3 is CASSPRTTGLSGYTF. In DNA form, the CDR3 reads TGTGCCAGCTCACCACGTACGACAGGACTTTCTGGCTACACCTTC.

The chain uses TRBV20-1 and TRBJ2-3; no firm D call. The germline V gene has CDR1 DFQATT and CDR2 SNEGSKA (reference sequence). The CDR3 loop spans 11 amino acids. V dropped 4 bases and J dropped 2 bases, with 4 bases sitting between them. The CDR3 DNA reads TGCAGTGCTAAGAACACAGATACGCAGTATTTT. The encoded protein is CSAKNTDTQYF.